Listed below are T cell receptor beta chains from one sample, sequenced in a study of brain metastases from non-small cell lung cancer. Repertoires were generated with immunoSEQ multiplex PCR, while TCRdb's copy carries only in-frame clones and drops some. The table has about 1,600 clones, approximately 93% seen once. Sequences were obtained from tissue from a brain metastasis. The receptors were sampled from a donor at least 40 years old with non-small cell lung cancer. CDR3s include the opening cysteine and the closing phenylalanine or tryptophan. Each record gives: V gene, clone size, D gene, J gene, CDR3 DNA, CDR3 protein. D genes are given only for firm matches. Expanded clones are given a class, and other clones once, few, many or no size at all.

TRBV7-2	.	TRBD2	TRBJ2-5	TGTGCCAGCAGCTTACAATGGAGGACGGGGGGGCAAGAGACCCAGTACTTC	CASSLQWRTGGQETQYF
TRBV10-3	.	.	TRBJ1-1	TGTGCCATCAGTGACGCGACATTTGAAGCTTTCTTT	CAISDATFEAFF
TRBV24-1	.	.	TRBJ1-5	TGTGCCACCAGTCGGTCAGGGAGCAATCAGCCCCAGCATTTT	CATSRSGSNQPQHF
TRBV3-1/TRBV3-2	.	.	TRBJ2-1	TGTGCCAGCAGCAACCATCCAACCTCCAATGAGCAGTTCTTC	CASSNHPTSNEQFF
TRBV7-2	.	TRBD1	TRBJ1-2	TGTGCCAGCAGCTTCCGGGACAGGGGCTATGGCTACACCTTC	CASSFRDRGYGYTF
TRBV6-6	.	.	TRBJ2-5	TGTGCCAGCAGTATCCCGGAAAGTCGGGAGACCCAGTACTTC	CASSIPESRETQYF
TRBV4-2	.	.	TRBJ2-1	TGTGCCAGCAGCCAAGATCCGGGGAACTCCTACAATGAGCAGTTCTTC	CASSQDPGNSYNEQFF
TRBV30	.	.	TRBJ1-1	TGTGCCTGGATACAGAACACTGAAGCTTTCTTT	CAWIQNTEAFF
TRBV6-2/TRBV6-3	.	.	TRBJ1-1	TGTGCCAGCAGTTACCGGACCGTACTGCACACTGAAGCTTTCTTT	CASSYRTVLHTEAFF
TRBV14	.	.	TRBJ2-7	TGTGCCAGCAGCCAAGGGCAGTCGCACTACGAGCAGTACTTC	CASSQGQSHYEQYF
TRBV7-6	.	.	TRBJ2-7	TGTGCCAGCAGCTCGCGGACAGACACCTACGAGCAGTACTTC	CASSSRTDTYEQYF
TRBV7-9	.	.	TRBJ1-1	TGTGCCAGCAGCTTAGGACAGAACACTGAAGCTTTCTTT	CASSLGQNTEAFF
TRBV5-4	.	.	TRBJ1-6	TGTGCCAGCAGCTCCACGACCGGTGGGCCACCCCTCCACTTT	CASSSTTGGPPLHF
TRBV24-1	.	TRBD1	TRBJ2-2	TGTGCCACCAGTGACGGGACAGGGGGAACCGGGGAGCTGTTTTTT	CATSDGTGGTGELFF
TRBV29-1	.	.	TRBJ2-7	TGCAGCGTTGAACGGGGTGGAGAGCAGTACTTC	CSVERGGEQYF
TRBV10-1	once	.	TRBJ2-2	TGCGCCAGCAGTGAGCACAGCAACACCGGGGAGCTGTTTTTT	CASSEHSNTGELFF
TRBV28	.	.	TRBJ1-1	TGTGCCAGCACGGCAGAGGTTCGTAGCACTGAAGCTTTCTTT	CASTAEVRSTEAFF
TRBV19	.	.	TRBJ1-4	TGTGCCAGCCAATATCCGGGACGTCTCAATGAAAAACTGTTTTTT	CASQYPGRLNEKLFF
TRBV10-3	once	.	TRBJ1-4	TGTGCCATCAGAGACAGCAATGAAAAACTGTTTTTT	CAIRDSNEKLFF
TRBV6-5	.	.	TRBJ1-5	TGTGCCAGCAGTTACATGGGATCGGGACAGCCCCAGCATTTT	CASSYMGSGQPQHF
TRBV5-1	.	.	TRBJ1-2	TGCGCCAGCAGCTTAGCGGTACGGAATTATGGCTACACCTTC	CASSLAVRNYGYTF
TRBV6-5	.	.	TRBJ2-7	TGTGCCAGCAGTTACAGGGATAAGCAGTACTTC	CASSYRDKQYF
TRBV30	.	.	TRBJ1-1	TGTGCCTGGAGCGGTGAGGGACGGACTGAAGCTTTCTTT	CAWSGEGRTEAFF